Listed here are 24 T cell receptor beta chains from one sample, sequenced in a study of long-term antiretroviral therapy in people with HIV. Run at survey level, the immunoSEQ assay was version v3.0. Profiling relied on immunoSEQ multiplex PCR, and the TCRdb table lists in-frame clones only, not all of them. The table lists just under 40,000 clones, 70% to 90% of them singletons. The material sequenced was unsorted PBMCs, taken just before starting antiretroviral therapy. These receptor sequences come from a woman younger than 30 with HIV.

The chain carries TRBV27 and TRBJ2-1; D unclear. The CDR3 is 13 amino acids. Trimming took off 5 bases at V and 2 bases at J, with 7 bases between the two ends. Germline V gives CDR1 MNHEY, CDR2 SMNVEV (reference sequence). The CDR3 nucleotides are TGTGCCAGCAGTCCCTCCACCTACAATGAGCAGTTCTTC. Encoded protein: CASSPSTYNEQFF.

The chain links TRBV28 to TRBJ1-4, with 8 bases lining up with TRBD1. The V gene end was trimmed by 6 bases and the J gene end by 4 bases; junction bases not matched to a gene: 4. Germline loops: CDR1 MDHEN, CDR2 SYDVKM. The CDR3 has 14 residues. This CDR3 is CASSRQGYNEKLFF. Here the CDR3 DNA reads TGTGCCAGCAGCCGACAGGGGTATAATGAAAAACTGTTTTTT.

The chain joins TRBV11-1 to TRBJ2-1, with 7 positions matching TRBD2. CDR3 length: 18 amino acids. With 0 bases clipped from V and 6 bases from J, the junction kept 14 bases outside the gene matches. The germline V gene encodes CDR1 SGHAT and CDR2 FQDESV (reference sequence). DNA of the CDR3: TGTGCCAGCAGCTTAGCCGCCGGCTTTGGCGGGAGCTTCAATGAGCAGTTCTTC. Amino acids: CASSLAAGFGGSFNEQFF. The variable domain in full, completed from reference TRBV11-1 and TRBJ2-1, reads EAEVAQSPRYKITEKSQAVAFWCDPISGHATLYWYRQILGQGPELLVQFQDESVVDDSQLPKDRFSAERLKGVDSTLKIQPAELGDSAMYLCASSLAAGFGGSFNEQFFGPGTRLTVL.

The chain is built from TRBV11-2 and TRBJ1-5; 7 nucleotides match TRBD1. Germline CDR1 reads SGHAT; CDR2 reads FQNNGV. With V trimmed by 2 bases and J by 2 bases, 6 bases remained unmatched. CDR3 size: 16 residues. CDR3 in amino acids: CASSLHRGTGNQPQHF. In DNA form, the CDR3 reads TGTGCCAGCAGCTTACATAGAGGGACAGGCAATCAGCCCCAGCATTTT.

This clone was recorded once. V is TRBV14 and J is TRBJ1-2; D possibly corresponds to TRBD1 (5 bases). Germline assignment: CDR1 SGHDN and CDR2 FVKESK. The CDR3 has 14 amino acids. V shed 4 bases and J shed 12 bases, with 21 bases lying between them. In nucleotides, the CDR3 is TGTGCCAGCAGCCGCATCAGGGTCGGGGACCCGCACACCTTC. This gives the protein CASSRIRVGDPHTF.

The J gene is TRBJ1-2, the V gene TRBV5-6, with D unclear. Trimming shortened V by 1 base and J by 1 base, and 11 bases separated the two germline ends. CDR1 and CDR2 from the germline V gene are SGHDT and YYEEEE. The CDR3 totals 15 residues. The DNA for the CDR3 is TGTGCCAGCAGCTTGAGGAACATCATTAACTATGGCTACACCTTC. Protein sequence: CASSLRNIINYGYTF.

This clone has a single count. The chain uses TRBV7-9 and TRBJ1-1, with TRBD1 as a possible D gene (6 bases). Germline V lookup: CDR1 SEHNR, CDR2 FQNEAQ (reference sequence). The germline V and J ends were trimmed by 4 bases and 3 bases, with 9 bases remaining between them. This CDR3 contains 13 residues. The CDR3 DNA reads TGTGCCAGCAGCTCGGCAGGGGACACTGAAGCTTTCTTT. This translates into CASSSAGDTEAFF.

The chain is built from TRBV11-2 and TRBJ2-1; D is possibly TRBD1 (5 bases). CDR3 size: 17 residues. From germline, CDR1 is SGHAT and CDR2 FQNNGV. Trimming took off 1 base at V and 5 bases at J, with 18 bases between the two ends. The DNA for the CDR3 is TGTGCCAGCAGCTTAGGAGTGGGTGCAGGGCACGACAATGAGCAGTTCTTC. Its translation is CASSLGVGAGHDNEQFF.

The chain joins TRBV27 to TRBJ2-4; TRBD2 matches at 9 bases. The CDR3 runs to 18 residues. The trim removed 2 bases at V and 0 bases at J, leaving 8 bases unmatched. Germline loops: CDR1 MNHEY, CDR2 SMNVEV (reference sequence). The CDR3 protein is CASSLMGTSRVAKNIQYF. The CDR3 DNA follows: TGTGCCAGCAGTTTAATGGGGACTAGCAGAGTAGCCAAAAACATTCAGTACTTC.

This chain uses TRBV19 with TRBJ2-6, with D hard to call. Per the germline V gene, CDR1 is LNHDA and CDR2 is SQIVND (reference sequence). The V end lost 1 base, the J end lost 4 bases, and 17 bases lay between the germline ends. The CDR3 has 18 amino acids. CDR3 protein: CASSIVQVPLTGANVLTF. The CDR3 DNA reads TGTGCCAGTAGTATAGTGCAGGTCCCCCTCACGGGGGCCAACGTCCTGACTTTC.

The CDR3 DNA sequence: TGTGCCAGCAGCCTGGGCGGGTCGGCTAATGAAAAACTGTTTTTT. Translating gives CASSLGGSANEKLFF. The V and J genes are TRBV11-1 and TRBJ1-4, with unresolved D. V dropped 5 bases and J dropped 3 bases, with 13 bases sitting between them. The length of the CDR3 is 15 residues. From germline, CDR1 is SGHAT and CDR2 FQDESV (reference sequence).

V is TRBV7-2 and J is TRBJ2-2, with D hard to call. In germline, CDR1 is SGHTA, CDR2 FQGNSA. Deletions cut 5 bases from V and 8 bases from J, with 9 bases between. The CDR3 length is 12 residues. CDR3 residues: CASSPSTGELFF. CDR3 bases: TGTGCCAGCAGCCCCTCGACAGGGGAGCTGTTTTTT.

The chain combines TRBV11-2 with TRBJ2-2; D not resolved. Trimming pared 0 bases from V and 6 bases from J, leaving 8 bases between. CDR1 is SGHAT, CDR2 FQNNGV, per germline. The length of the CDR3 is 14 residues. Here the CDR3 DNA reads TGTGCCAGCAGCTTAGAGTTCATCGCCGGGGAGCTGTTTTTT. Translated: CASSLEFIAGELFF.

The CDR3 spells CASSTTGGSNQPQHF. As DNA, the CDR3 is TGTGCCAGTAGTACGACAGGGGGAAGCAATCAGCCCCAGCATTTT. This sequence joins TRBV19 and TRBJ1-5, with TRBD1 identical over 9 bases. This CDR3 is 15 amino acids long. V lost 4 bases, J lost 1 base, and 2 bases stayed unmatched. From germline, CDR1 is LNHDA and CDR2 SQIVND (reference sequence).

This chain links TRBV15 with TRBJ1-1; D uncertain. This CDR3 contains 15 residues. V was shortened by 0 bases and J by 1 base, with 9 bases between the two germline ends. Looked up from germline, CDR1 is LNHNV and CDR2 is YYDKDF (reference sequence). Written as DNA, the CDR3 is TGTGCCACCAGCAGAGATAGGCGGTCGAACACTGAAGCTTTCTTT. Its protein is CATSRDRRSNTEAFF.

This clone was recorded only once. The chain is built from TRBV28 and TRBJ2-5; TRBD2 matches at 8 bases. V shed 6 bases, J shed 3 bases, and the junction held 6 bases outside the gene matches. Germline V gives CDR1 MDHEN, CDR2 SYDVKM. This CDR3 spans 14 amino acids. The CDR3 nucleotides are TGTGCCAGCAGGCCGGGGGGGAGTGAAGAGACCCAGTACTTC. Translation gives CASRPGGSEETQYF.

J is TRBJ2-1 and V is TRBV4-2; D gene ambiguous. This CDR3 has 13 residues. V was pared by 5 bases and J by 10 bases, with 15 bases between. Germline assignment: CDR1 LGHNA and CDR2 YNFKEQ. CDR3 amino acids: CASSATVRSEQFF. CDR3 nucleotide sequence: TGTGCCAGCAGCGCTACAGTGAGATCGGAGCAGTTCTTC.

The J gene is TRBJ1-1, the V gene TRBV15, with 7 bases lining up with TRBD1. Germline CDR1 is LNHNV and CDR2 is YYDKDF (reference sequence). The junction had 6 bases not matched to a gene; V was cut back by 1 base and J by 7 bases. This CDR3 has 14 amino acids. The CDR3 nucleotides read TGTGCCACCAGCAGAGTGAGGGGGCTGGTTGAAGCTTTCTTT. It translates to CATSRVRGLVEAFF.

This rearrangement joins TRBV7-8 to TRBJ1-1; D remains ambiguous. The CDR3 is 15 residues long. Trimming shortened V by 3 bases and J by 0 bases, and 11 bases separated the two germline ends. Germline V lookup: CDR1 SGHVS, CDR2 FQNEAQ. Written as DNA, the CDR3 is TGTGCCAGCAGCTTCCCGGTCGGGATGAACACTGAAGCTTTCTTT. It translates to CASSFPVGMNTEAFF. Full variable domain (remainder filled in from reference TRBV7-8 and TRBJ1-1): GAGVSQSPRYKVAKRGQDVALRCDPISGHVSLFWYQQALGQGPEFLTYFQNEAQLDKSGLPSDRFFAERPEGSVSTLKIQRTQQEDSAVYLCASSFPVGMNTEAFFGQGTRLTVV.

The CDR3 spells CASSKRETSIRNEQFF. CDR3 sequence (DNA): TGTGCCAGTAGCAAGCGTGAGACTAGCATTCGGAATGAGCAGTTCTTC. The V call is TRBV19, the J call TRBJ2-1, with 7 nucleotides matching TRBD2. After removal of 6 bases from V and 7 bases from J, the junction contained 15 bases not matched to a gene. Germline lookup yields CDR1 LNHDA and CDR2 SQIVND (reference sequence). This CDR3 has 16 amino acids.

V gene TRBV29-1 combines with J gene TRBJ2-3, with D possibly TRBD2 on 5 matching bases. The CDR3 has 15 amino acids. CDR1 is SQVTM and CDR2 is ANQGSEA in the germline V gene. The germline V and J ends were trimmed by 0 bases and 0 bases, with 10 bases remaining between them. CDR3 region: CSVEDNSASTDTQYF. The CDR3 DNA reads TGCAGCGTTGAAGATAATAGCGCAAGCACAGATACGCAGTATTTT.

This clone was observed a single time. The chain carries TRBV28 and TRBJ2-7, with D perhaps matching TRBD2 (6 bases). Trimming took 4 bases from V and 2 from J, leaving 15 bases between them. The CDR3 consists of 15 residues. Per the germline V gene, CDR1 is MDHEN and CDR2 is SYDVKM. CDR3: CASSSPGTFTYEQYF. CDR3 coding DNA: TGTGCCAGCAGTTCGCCCGGGACTTTCACCTACGAGCAGTACTTC.

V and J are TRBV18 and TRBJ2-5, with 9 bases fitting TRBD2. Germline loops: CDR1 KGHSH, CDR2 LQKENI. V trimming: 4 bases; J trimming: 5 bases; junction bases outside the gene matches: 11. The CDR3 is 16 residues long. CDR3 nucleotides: TGTGCCAGCTCACAGAGTGGGCTAGCGGGGACGGAGACCCAGTACTTC. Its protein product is CASSQSGLAGTETQYF.

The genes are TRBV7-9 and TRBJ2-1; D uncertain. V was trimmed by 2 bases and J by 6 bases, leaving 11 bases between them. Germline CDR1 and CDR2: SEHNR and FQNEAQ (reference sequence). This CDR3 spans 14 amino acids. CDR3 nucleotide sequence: TGTGCCAGCAGCTTACCGATAGGCCCCAATGAGCAGTTCTTC. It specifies CASSLPIGPNEQFF.